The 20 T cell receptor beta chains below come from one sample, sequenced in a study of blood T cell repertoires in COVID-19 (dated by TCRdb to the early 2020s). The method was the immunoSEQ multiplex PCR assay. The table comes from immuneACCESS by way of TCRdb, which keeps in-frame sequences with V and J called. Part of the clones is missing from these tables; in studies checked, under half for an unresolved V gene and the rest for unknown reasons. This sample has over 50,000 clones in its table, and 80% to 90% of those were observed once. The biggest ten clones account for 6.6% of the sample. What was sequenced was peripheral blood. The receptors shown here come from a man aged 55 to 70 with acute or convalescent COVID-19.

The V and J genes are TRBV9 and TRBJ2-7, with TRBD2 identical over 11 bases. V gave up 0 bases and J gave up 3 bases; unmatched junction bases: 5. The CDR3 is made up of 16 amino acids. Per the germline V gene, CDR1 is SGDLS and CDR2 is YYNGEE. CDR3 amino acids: CASSVAATSGVYEQYF. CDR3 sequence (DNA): TGTGCCAGCAGCGTAGCTGCGACTAGCGGGGTCTACGAGCAGTACTTC.

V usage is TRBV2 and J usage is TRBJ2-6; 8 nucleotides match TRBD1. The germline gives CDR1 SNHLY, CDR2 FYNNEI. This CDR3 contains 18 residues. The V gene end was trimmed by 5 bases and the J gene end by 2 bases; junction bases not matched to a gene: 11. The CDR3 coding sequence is TGTGCCAGCAGTTCAGGACAGGGCCTAGGACCTGGGGCCAACGTCCTGACTTTC. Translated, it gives CASSSGQGLGPGANVLTF.

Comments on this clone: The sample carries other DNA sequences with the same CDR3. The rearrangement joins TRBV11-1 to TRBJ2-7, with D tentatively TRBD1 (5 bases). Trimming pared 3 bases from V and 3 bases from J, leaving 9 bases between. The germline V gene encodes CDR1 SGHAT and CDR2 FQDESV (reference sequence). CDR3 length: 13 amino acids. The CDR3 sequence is CASSLLQGYEQYF. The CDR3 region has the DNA TGTGCCAGCAGCTTGCTCCAGGGCTACGAGCAGTACTTC.

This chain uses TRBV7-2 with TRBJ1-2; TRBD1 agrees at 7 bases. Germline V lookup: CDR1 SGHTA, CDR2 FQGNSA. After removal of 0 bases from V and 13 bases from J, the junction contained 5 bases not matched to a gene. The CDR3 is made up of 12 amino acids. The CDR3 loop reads CASSLALGQFTF. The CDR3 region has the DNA TGTGCCAGCAGCTTAGCGCTGGGACAGTTCACCTTC.

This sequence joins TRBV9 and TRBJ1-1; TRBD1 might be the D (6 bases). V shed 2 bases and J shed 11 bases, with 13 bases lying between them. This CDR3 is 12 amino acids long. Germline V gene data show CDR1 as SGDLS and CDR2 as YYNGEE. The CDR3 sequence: CASSVAQGSAFF. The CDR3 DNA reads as TGTGCCAGCAGCGTGGCACAGGGTAGTGCTTTCTTT. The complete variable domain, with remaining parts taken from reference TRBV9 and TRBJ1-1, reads DSGVTQTPKHLITATGQRVTLRCSPRSGDLSVYWYQQSLDQGLQFLIQYYNGEERAKGNILERFSAQQFPDLHSELNLSSLELGDSALYFCASSVAQGSAFFGQGTRLTVV.

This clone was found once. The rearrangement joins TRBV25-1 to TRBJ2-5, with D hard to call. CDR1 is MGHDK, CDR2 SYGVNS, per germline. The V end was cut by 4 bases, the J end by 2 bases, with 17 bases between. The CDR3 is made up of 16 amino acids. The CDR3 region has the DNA TGTGCCAGCAGTGGGTCCGGGTGGGTAGGTCAAGAGACCCAGTACTTC. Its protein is CASSGSGWVGQETQYF.

This CDR3 is CASSMGALSNEQFF. The DNA of the CDR3 is TGTGCCAGTAGTATGGGGGCTCTTTCAAATGAGCAGTTCTTC. This sequence joins TRBV19 and TRBJ2-1, with a possible D match to TRBD1 (6 bases). CDR1 and CDR2 from the germline V gene are LNHDA and SQIVND (reference sequence). V gave up 3 bases and J gave up 7 bases, with 13 bases separating them. The CDR3 covers 14 residues.

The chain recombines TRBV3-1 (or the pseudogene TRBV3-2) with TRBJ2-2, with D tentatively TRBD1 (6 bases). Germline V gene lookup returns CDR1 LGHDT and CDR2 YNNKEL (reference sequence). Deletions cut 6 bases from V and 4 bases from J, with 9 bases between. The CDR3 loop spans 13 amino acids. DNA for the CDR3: TGTGCCAGCAGTGGACAGACCACCGGGGAGCTGTTTTTT. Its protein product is CASSGQTTGELFF.

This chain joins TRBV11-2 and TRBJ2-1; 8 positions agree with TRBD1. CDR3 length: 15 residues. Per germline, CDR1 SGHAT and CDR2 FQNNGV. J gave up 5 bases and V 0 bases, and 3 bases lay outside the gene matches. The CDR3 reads CASSLDQDRDNEQFF. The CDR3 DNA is TGTGCCAGCAGCTTAGATCAGGACAGGGACAATGAGCAGTTCTTC.

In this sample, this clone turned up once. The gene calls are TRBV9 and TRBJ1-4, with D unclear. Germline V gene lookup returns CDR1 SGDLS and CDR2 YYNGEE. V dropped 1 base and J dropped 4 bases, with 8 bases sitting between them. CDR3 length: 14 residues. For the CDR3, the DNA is TGTGCCAGCAGCGTAAACGGGGTTAATGAAAAACTGTTTTTT. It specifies CASSVNGVNEKLFF.

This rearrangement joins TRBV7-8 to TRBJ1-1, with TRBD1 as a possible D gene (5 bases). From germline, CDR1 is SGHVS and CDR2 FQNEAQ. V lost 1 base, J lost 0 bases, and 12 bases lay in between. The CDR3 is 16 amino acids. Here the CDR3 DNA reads TGTGCCAGCAGCTTAGGGGGCGACCTTATGAACACTGAAGCTTTCTTT. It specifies CASSLGGDLMNTEAFF.

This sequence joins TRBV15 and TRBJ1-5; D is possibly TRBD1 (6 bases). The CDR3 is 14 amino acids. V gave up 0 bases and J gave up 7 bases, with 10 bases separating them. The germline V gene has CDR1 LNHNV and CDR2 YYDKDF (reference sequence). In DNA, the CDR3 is TGTGCCACCAGCAGAGATATGGGGGCACAGCCCCAGCATTTT. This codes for CATSRDMGAQPQHF.

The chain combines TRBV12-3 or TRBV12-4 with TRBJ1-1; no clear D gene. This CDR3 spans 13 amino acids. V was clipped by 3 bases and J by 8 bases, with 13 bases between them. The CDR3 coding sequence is TGTGCCAGCAGTTTCGTAGGAGGCTCCGAAGCTTTCTTT. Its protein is CASSFVGGSEAFF.

CDR3 DNA sequence: TGTGCCAGCAGCCAAGCTTCCCTCGATTCCAGTTCACCCCTCCACTTT. Encoded protein: CASSQASLDSSSPLHF. The chain employs TRBV3-1 (or the pseudogene TRBV3-2) and TRBJ1-6; no reliable D call. Trimming shortened V by 1 base and J by 9 bases, and 16 bases separated the two germline ends. The germline CDR1 and CDR2 sequences are LGHDT and YNNKEL (reference sequence). CDR3 length: 16 amino acids.

CDR3 DNA sequence: TGTGCCAGCAGTGAATACGTGGCGGGAGGGGCAGCGGTGGCTTTCTTT. Translated: CASSEYVAGGAAVAFF. The V gene is TRBV25-1, the J gene TRBJ1-1; a possible D gene is TRBD1 (5 bases). Looked up from germline, CDR1 is MGHDK and CDR2 is SYGVNS. Trimming left V 0 bases short and J 11 bases short, with 22 bases between. The CDR3 extends over 16 amino acids.

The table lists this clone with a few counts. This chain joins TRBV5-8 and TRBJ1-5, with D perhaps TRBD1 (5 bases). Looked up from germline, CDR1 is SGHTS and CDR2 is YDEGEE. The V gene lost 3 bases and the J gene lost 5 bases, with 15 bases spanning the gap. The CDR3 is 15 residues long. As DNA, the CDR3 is TGTGCCAGCAGCTGGAGGGACTTCGGGGATCAGCCCCAGCATTTT. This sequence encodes CASSWRDFGDQPQHF.

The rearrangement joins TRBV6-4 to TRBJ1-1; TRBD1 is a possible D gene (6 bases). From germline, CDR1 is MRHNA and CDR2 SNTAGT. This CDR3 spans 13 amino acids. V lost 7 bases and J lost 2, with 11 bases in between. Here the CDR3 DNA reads TGTGCCAGCAAGGACAGTACTAACACTGAAGCTTTCTTT. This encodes CASKDSTNTEAFF.

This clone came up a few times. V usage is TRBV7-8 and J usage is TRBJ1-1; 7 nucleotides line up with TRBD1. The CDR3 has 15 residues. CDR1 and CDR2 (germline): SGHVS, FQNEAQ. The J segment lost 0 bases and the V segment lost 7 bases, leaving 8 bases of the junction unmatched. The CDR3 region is CASNNQQGMNTEAFF. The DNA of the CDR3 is TGTGCCAGCAACAATCAACAGGGGATGAACACTGAAGCTTTCTTT.

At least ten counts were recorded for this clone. The CDR3 loop is CASSSYRDRGQYF. The CDR3 DNA reads TGTGCCAGCAGCTCATACCGGGACAGAGGGCAGTACTTC. The chain links TRBV7-9 to TRBJ2-7; 7 positions match TRBD1. After removal of 4 bases from V and 9 bases from J, the junction contained 9 bases not matched to a gene. The CDR3 length is 13 residues. The germline CDR1 and CDR2 sequences are SEHNR and FQNEAQ (reference sequence).

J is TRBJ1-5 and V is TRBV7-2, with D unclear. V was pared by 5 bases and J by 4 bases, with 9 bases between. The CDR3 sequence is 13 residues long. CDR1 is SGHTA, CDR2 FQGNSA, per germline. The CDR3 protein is CASSGGINQPQHF. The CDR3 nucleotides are TGTGCCAGCAGCGGAGGGATAAATCAGCCCCAGCATTTT.